The 8 T cell receptor beta chains reported below all come from one sample, sequenced in a study of blood T cell repertoires in COVID-19 (dated by TCRdb to about 2020). The protocol used for the library was the immunoSEQ multiplex PCR assay. TCRdb provides this immuneACCESS table in a form limited to in-frame rearrangements. Some clones are lacking; in checked studies, under half of them reflect an unresolved V gene, and why the rest are absent is not known. In all, the sample holds around 150,000 clones, and approximately 82% of those were seen once. Approximately 11% of the sample is taken by the ten largest. The specimen sequenced was peripheral blood. The receptor set was obtained from a man aged 60-69 years who had recovered from COVID-19.

The chain couples TRBV6-5 to TRBJ1-6; 9 nucleotides align to TRBD1. V gave up 5 bases and J gave up 8 bases; unmatched junction bases: 7. Germline CDR1 and CDR2: MNHEY and SVGAGI. The CDR3 sequence is 15 residues long. CDR3: CASSTKGTGYSPLHF. CDR3 DNA sequence: TGTGCCAGCAGTACTAAGGGGACAGGGTATTCACCCCTCCACTTT.

The V and J genes are TRBV21-1 and TRBJ2-3; the table's D call, TRBD2, was not checked against the DNA. TRBV21-1 is designated a pseudogene. The CDR3 is 17 residues long. The CDR3: CASYRDERGPGTDTQYF. Written as DNA, the CDR3 is TGTGCCAGCTATCGAGATGAGCGGGGGCCCGGCACAGATACGCAGTATTTT.

This clone was detected ten times or more. V usage is TRBV4-3 and J usage is TRBJ2-3, with 8 bases aligning to TRBD2. The CDR3 consists of 16 residues. Germline CDR1 LGHNA, CDR2 YSLEER. The V segment lost 1 base and the J segment 5 bases; nucleotides outside the gene matches: 8. CDR3 bases: TGCGCCAGCAGCCAAGTTCCGGGACTAGATTTAGATACGCAGTATTTT. It codes for CASSQVPGLDLDTQYF.

The chain combines TRBV19 with TRBJ2-7; TRBD2 aligns across 9 bases. V lost 4 bases, J lost 0 bases, and 7 bases stayed unmatched. CDR3 size: 16 residues. Germline V CDR1 and CDR2: LNHDA, SQIVND (reference sequence). Here the CDR3 reads CASSSPSGRSSYEQYF. The CDR3 region has the DNA TGTGCCAGTAGTAGTCCGAGCGGGAGGAGCTCCTACGAGCAGTACTTC.

The chain links TRBV27 to TRBJ1-1; D perhaps matches TRBD1 (5 bases). There are 15 residues in the CDR3. Trimming cost V 6 bases and J 0 bases, with 14 bases left between them. CDR1 and CDR2 from the germline V gene are MNHEY and SMNVEV (reference sequence). The CDR3 sequence is CASSRDRRMNTEAFF. In nucleotides, the CDR3 is TGTGCCAGCAGCCGCGACAGAAGGATGAACACTGAAGCTTTCTTT.

In this sample, this clone turned up once. V and J are TRBV6-4 and TRBJ1-6, with a possible D match to TRBD1 (5 bases). V gave up 6 bases and J gave up 6 bases, with 15 bases separating them. The length of the CDR3 is 15 residues. CDR1 and CDR2 from the germline V gene are MRHNA and SNTAGT. The CDR3 is CASRLNWRGNSPLHF. CDR3 DNA sequence: TGTGCCAGCAGACTAAACTGGAGGGGTAATTCACCCCTCCACTTT.

This clone was observed a handful of times. This sequence joins TRBV4-2 and TRBJ1-6, with no clear D. V was cut by 0 bases and J by 4 bases, with 7 bases left in between. Per the germline V gene, CDR1 is LGHNA and CDR2 is YNFKEQ. The CDR3 consists of 15 residues. CDR3 protein: CASSQEARYNSPLHF. The CDR3 DNA sequence: TGTGCCAGCAGCCAAGAGGCACGTTATAATTCACCCCTCCACTTT.

This clone was seen only once. This chain joins TRBV19 and TRBJ2-3, with a weak D call TRBD2 (6 bases). Between the trimmed V and J ends, which lost 5 bases and 3 bases, there was a span of 12 bases. The CDR3 covers 14 residues. CDR1 is LNHDA, CDR2 SQIVND, per germline (reference sequence). CDR3 sequence (DNA): TGTGCCAGTAGTCTCGGGACTGGAACAGATACGCAGTATTTT. It encodes CASSLGTGTDTQYF.